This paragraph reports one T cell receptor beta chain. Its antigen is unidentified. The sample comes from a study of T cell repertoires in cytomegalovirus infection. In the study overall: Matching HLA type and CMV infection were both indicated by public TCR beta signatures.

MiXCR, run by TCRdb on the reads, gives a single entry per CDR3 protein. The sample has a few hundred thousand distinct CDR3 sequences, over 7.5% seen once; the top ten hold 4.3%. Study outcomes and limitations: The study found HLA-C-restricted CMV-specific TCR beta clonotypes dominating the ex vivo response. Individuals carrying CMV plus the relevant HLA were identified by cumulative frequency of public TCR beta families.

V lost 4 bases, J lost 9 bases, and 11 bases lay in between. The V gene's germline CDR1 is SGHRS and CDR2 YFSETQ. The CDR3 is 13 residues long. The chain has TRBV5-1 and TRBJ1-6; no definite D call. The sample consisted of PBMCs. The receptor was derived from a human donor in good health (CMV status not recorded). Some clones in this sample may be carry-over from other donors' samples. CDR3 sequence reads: CASSPVDPSPLHF. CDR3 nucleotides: TGCGCCAGCAGCCCCGTGGATCCTTCACCCCTCCACTTT. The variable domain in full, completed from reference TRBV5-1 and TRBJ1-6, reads KAGVTQTPRYLIKTRGQQVTLSCSPISGHRSVSWYQQTPGQGLQFLFEYFSETQRNKGNFPGRFSGRQFSNSRSEMNVSTLELGDSALYLCASSPVDPSPLHFGNGTRLTVT.